Presented here are 18 T cell receptor beta chains from one specimen sequenced in a study of blood T cell repertoires in COVID-19. The protocol was immunoSEQ multiplex PCR, while the TCRdb copy is restricted to in-frame clones and leaves out a portion. This table has fewer than 450,000 clones, 88% appearing once. The source material was PBMCs or T cells enriched from blood (not recorded which). Source of these receptors: a woman aged 18-29 years who had recovered from COVID-19.

The chain uses TRBV7-2 and TRBJ2-5, with 13 bases fitting TRBD2. The CDR3 sequence is 17 residues long. Unmatched junction bases numbered 7, after V lost 5 bases and J lost 1 base. CDR1 is SGHTA and CDR2 is FQGNSA in the germline V gene. For the CDR3, the DNA is TGTGCCAGCAGCCTTGGACTAGCGGGGGTGCGCCAAGAGACCCAGTACTTC. It specifies CASSLGLAGVRQETQYF.

The CDR3 spells CASSSNPGYHYGYTF. In nucleotides, the CDR3 is TGTGCCAGCAGTTCCAACCCAGGTTATCACTATGGCTACACCTTC. The genes are TRBV28 and TRBJ1-2; D gene unclear. Germline CDR1 MDHEN, CDR2 SYDVKM. Deletions cut 4 bases from V and 3 bases from J, with 15 bases between. The CDR3 runs to 15 residues.

CDR3 DNA: TGCAGCGTCGACAGGGGGGCCTTTTACAATGAGCAGTTCTTC. Translated, it gives CSVDRGAFYNEQFF. The chain couples TRBV29-1 to TRBJ2-1, with TRBD1 identical over 9 bases. V was pared by 6 bases and J by 4 bases, with 7 bases of the junction left unmatched. CDR3 length equals 14 residues. Germline CDR1 is SQVTM and CDR2 is ANQGSEA.

This chain uses TRBV28 with TRBJ1-4; D not resolved. This CDR3 region has 15 residues. V lost 5 bases to trimming and J lost 5 bases, with 15 bases between them. Germline values: CDR1 MDHEN, CDR2 SYDVKM. For the CDR3, the DNA is TGTGCCAGCAGTCCTCCCGGGATCCAAAATGAAAAACTGTTTTTT. It codes for CASSPPGIQNEKLFF.

This chain links TRBV29-1 with TRBJ2-7; 7 positions match TRBD2. This CDR3 region has 13 residues. Losses at the gene ends were 6 bases for V and 0 bases for J; bases not matched to a gene: 5. Per germline, CDR1 SQVTM and CDR2 ANQGSEA. CDR3 coding DNA: TGCAGCGTCGGGGGGTTCAGCTCCTACGAGCAGTACTTC. Translation gives CSVGGFSSYEQYF.

The V gene is TRBV5-1, the J gene TRBJ1-2, with TRBD1 identical over 7 bases. Germline V gene data show CDR1 as SGHRS and CDR2 as YFSETQ. The CDR3 sequence is 14 residues long. Trimming cost V 6 bases and J 6 bases; bases outside gene matches: 11. CDR3 DNA: TGCGCCAGCAAAGGGGGCGCATCCGCGGATGGCTACACCTTC. Translation gives CASKGGASADGYTF.

To note about this clone: The sample has other DNA sequences that encode this CDR3 too. The V and J genes are TRBV3-1 (or the pseudogene TRBV3-2) and TRBJ2-1; 9 bases are shared with TRBD1. The germline V gene has CDR1 LGHDT and CDR2 YNNKEL (reference sequence). The CDR3 is 14 residues long. The trim removed 4 bases at V and 4 bases at J, leaving 2 bases unmatched. The CDR3 nucleotides are TGTGCCAGCAGCCCGGGACAGGGTTACAATGAGCAGTTCTTC. Translated, it gives CASSPGQGYNEQFF.

V is TRBV15 and J is TRBJ1-2; D is undetermined. Germline V CDR1 and CDR2: LNHNV, YYDKDF (reference sequence). This CDR3 has 15 residues. V lost 0 bases and J 5 bases, leaving 13 bases between the germline ends. The CDR3 coding sequence is TGTGCCACCAGCAGAGATTACCGATCTCGGTATGGCTACACCTTC. Protein sequence: CATSRDYRSRYGYTF.

V is TRBV5-6 and J is TRBJ1-6; 9 bases map to TRBD1. CDR3 length: 15 residues. After removal of 4 bases from V and 9 bases from J, the junction contained 8 bases not matched to a gene. Germline loops: CDR1 SGHDT, CDR2 YYEEEE. CDR3 coding DNA: TGTGCCAGCAGCCACCGCTGGACAGGGGCTTCACCCCTCCACTTT. Its protein is CASSHRWTGASPLHF.

V usage is TRBV13 and J usage is TRBJ1-6; TRBD1 agrees at 7 bases. This CDR3 region has 16 residues. Trimming cost V 1 base and J 7 bases; bases outside gene matches: 7. Germline V gives CDR1 PRHDT, CDR2 FYEKMQ (reference sequence). The CDR3 loop is CASSLVGDRENSPLHF. The CDR3 nucleotides are TGTGCCAGCAGCTTAGTGGGTGACAGGGAAAATTCACCCCTCCACTTT.

The genes are TRBV4-1 and TRBJ1-4, with unresolved D. The V end was cut by 1 base, the J end by 7 bases, with 13 bases between. The V gene's germline CDR1 is MGHRA and CDR2 YSYEKL. The CDR3 covers 15 residues. The CDR3 DNA reads TGCGCCAGCAGCCAAGGGGCTTCAGGCCTTGAAAAACTGTTTTTT. Residues: CASSQGASGLEKLFF.

This clone appeared a single time. V and J are TRBV11-1 and TRBJ2-1; TRBD2 agrees at 8 bases. This CDR3 region has 15 residues. With V trimmed by 5 bases and J by 2 bases, 5 bases remained unmatched. Germline V gene lookup returns CDR1 SGHAT and CDR2 FQDESV (reference sequence). The CDR3 protein is CASSPHGGAYNEQFF. The CDR3 DNA is TGTGCCAGCAGCCCCCACGGGGGGGCCTACAATGAGCAGTTCTTC.

Ten or more counts support this clone. This chain uses TRBV3-1 (or the pseudogene TRBV3-2) with TRBJ2-7, with 7 bases fitting TRBD1. The germline V gene encodes CDR1 LGHDT and CDR2 YNNKEL (reference sequence). This CDR3 has 16 amino acids. Losses at the gene ends were 0 bases for V and 6 bases for J; bases not matched to a gene: 11. The CDR3 loop is CASSQEIDRVGGEQYF. For the CDR3, the DNA is TGTGCCAGCAGCCAAGAGATAGACAGGGTAGGGGGCGAGCAGTACTTC.

The chain uses TRBV7-2 and TRBJ1-1; 9 positions match TRBD1. The V gene's germline CDR1 is SGHTA and CDR2 FQGNSA. V was pared by 7 bases and J by 2 bases, with 5 bases of the junction left unmatched. The CDR3 length is 14 residues. CDR3: CASTLGQGNTEAFF. CDR3 DNA sequence: TGTGCCAGCACCTTGGGACAGGGAAACACTGAAGCTTTCTTT.

The J gene is TRBJ2-1, the V gene TRBV19, with 11 bases fitting TRBD2. Germline CDR1 is LNHDA and CDR2 is SQIVND (reference sequence). V lost 6 bases, J lost 9 bases, and 4 bases stayed unmatched. The CDR3 covers 13 residues. CDR3 in amino acids: CASRAGLAGEQFF. CDR3 nucleotides: TGTGCCAGTAGGGCCGGACTAGCGGGTGAGCAGTTCTTC.

V gene TRBV5-6 combines with J gene TRBJ2-7; D gene unclear. Trimming took 4 bases from V and 1 from J, leaving 9 bases between them. The CDR3 extends over 13 amino acids. Germline loops: CDR1 SGHDT, CDR2 YYEEEE. The CDR3 protein is CASSPDTSYEQYF. DNA for the CDR3: TGTGCCAGCAGCCCTGACACGTCCTACGAGCAGTACTTC. The full variable domain, completed using reference TRBV5-6 and TRBJ2-7, is DAGVTQSPTHLIKTRGQQVTLRCSPKSGHDTVSWYQQALGQGPQFIFQYYEEEERQRGNFPDRFSGHQFPNYSSELNVNALLLGDSALYLCASSPDTSYEQYFGPGTRLTVT.

The V gene is TRBV7-8, the J gene TRBJ1-2; 8 bases are a match to TRBD1. Germline V lookup: CDR1 SGHVS, CDR2 FQNEAQ. The CDR3 covers 13 residues. V lost 4 bases, J lost 6 bases, and 4 bases stayed unmatched. The CDR3 sequence is CASSSTGVDGYTF. CDR3 bases: TGTGCCAGCAGCTCGACAGGGGTCGATGGCTACACCTTC.

In this sample, this clone turned up once. This chain links TRBV10-3 with TRBJ1-5; no definite D call. With 0 bases removed from V and 5 bases from J, the gap between germline ends came to 14 bases. The germline CDR1 and CDR2 sequences are ENHRY and SYGVKD. The CDR3 has 16 residues. CDR3 in DNA: TGTGCCATCAGTGAGTCGGCGGGAGGGCCCCATCAGCCCCAGCATTTT. Amino acid sequence: CAISESAGGPHQPQHF.